This T cell receptor (beta chain) was found in a study of monozygotic twins with inflammatory bowel disease. The CDR3 spans 18 residues. Germline V gene data show CDR1 as SGHRS and CDR2 as YFSETQ. Total RNA was isolated from whole blood without T cell sorting. TCRdb reprocessed the 5' RACE reads and stores each CDR3 protein as one record, lacking DNA. With 300,000 to 400,000 distinct CDR3 sequences in the sample, the ten largest clones hold 2% to 3%. The receptor was isolated from a human donor with ulcerative colitis or Crohn's disease, or a healthy co-twin of an affected twin (not recorded which). The chain is built from TRBV5-1 and TRBJ2-1; TCRdb names TRBD1, which stays unverified in the absence of DNA. Sequenced input: blood. The CDR3 loop reads CASSDLLPGQGLVNEQFF.